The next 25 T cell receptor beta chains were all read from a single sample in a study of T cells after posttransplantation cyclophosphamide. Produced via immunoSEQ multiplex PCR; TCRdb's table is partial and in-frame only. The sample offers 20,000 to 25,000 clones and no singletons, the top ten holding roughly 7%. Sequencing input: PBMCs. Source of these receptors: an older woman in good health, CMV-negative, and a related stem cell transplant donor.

DNA of the CDR3: TGTGCCAGCAGGGTGACAGGGATGGGACCAGATACGCAGTATTTT. Its protein product is CASRVTGMGPDTQYF. J is TRBJ2-3 and V is TRBV6-1; 7 bases match TRBD1. The CDR3 contains 15 residues. With V trimmed by 6 bases and J by 4 bases, 10 bases remained unmatched. Germline loops: CDR1 MNHNS, CDR2 SASEGT.

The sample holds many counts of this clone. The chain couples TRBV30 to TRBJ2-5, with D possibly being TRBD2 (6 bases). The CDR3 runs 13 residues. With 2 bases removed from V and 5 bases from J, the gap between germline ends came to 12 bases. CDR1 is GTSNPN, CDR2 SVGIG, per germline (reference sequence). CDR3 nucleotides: TGTGCCTGGAGTTCGGGACTTAGGGAGACCCAGTACTTC. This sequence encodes CAWSSGLRETQYF.

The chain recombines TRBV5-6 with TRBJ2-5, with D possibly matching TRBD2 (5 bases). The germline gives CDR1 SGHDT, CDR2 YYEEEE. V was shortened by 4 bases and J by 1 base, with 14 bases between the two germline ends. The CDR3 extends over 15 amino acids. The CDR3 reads CASSVPSGTQETQYF. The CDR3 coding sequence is TGTGCCAGCAGCGTCCCCTCGGGAACCCAAGAGACCCAGTACTTC.

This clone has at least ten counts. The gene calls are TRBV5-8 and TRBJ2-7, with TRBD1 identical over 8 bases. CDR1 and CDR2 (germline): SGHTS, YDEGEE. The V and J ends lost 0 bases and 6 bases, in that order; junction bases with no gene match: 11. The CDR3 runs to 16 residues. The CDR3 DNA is TGTGCCAGCAGCTTGGGTGGGAGGACAGGGCGGGGCGAGCAGTACGTC. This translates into CASSLGGRTGRGEQYV.

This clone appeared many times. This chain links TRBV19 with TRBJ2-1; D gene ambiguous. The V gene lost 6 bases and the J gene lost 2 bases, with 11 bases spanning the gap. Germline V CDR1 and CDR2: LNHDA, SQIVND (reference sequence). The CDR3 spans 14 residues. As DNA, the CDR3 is TGTGCCAGTAGCGATCCTAGTGCCTACAATGAGCAGTTCTTC. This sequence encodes CASSDPSAYNEQFF.

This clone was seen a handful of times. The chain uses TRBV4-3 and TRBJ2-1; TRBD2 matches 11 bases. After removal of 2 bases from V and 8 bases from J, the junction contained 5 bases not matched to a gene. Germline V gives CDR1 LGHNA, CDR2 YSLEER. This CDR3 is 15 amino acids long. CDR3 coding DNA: TGCGCCAGCAGCCAAACGGGACTAGCGGTCGATGAGCAGTTCTTC. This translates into CASSQTGLAVDEQFF.

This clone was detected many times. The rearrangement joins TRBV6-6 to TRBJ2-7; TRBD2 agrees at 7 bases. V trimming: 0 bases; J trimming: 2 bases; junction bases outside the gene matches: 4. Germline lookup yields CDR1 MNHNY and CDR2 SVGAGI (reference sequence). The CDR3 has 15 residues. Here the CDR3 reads CASSYSAGAAYEQYF. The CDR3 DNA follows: TGTGCCAGCAGTTACTCGGCGGGAGCCGCCTACGAGCAGTACTTC.

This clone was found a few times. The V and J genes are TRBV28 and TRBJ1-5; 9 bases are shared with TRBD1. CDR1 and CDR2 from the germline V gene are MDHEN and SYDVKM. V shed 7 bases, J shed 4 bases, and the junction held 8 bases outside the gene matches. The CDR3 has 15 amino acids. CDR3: CASNWGTGTNQPQHF. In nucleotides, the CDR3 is TGTGCCAGCAACTGGGGGACAGGGACTAATCAGCCCCAGCATTTT.

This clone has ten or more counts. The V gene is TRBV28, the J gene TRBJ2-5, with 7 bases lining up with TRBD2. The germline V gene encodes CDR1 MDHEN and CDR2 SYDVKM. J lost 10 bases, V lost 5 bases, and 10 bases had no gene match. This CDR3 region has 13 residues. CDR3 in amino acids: CASSVEGLRDQYF. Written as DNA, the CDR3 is TGTGCCAGCAGTGTCGAGGGACTAAGGGACCAGTACTTC.

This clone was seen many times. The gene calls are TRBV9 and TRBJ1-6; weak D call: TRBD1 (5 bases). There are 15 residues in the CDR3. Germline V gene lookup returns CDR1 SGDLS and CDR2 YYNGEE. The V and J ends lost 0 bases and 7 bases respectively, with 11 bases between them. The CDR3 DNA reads TGTGCCAGCAGCGTAGAGGGACTTGGCAATTCACCCCTCCACTTT. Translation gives CASSVEGLGNSPLHF. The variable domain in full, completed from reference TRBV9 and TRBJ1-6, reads DSGVTQTPKHLITATGQRVTLRCSPRSGDLSVYWYQQSLDQGLQFLIQYYNGEERAKGNILERFSAQQFPDLHSELNLSSLELGDSALYFCASSVEGLGNSPLHFGNGTRLTVT.

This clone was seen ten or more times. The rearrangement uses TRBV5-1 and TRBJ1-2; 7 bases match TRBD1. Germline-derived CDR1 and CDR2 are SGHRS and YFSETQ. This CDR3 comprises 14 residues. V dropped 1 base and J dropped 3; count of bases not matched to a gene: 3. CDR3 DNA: TGCGCCAGCAGCTTGACCACAGGGGACTATGGCTACACCTTC. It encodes CASSLTTGDYGYTF.

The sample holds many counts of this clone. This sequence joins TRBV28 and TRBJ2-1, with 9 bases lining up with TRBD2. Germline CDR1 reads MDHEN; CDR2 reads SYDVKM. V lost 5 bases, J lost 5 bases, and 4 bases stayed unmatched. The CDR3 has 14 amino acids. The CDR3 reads CASSRSGGNNEQFF. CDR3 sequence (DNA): TGTGCCAGCAGTCGCAGCGGGGGGAACAATGAGCAGTTCTTC.

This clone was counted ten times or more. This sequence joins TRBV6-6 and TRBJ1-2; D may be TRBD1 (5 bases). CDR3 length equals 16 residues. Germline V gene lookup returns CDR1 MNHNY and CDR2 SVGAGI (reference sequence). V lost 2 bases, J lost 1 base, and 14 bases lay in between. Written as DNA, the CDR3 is TGTGCCAGCAGTTACATGACAGTTTTTAGTAACTATGGCTACACCTTC. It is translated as CASSYMTVFSNYGYTF.

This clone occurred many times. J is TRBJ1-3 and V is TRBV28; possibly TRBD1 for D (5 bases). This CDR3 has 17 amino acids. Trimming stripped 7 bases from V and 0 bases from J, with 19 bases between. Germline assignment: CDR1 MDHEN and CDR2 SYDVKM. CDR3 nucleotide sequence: TGTGCCAGCAACGGGGGGACGGCCGGAGACTCTGGAAACACCATATATTTT. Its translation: CASNGGTAGDSGNTIYF.

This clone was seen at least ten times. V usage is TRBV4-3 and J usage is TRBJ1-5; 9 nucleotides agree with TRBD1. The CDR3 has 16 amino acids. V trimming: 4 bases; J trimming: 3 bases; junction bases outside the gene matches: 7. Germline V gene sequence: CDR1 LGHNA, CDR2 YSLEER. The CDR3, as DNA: TGCGCCAGCAGCCCCGGGACAGGGATCTCCAATCAGCCCCAGCATTTT. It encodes CASSPGTGISNQPQHF.

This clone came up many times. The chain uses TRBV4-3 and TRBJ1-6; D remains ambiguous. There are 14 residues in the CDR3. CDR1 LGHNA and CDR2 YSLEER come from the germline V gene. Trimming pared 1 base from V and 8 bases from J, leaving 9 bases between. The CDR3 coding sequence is TGCGCCAGCAGCCAAGTGGTCGGAGATTCACCCCTCCACTTT. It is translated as CASSQVVGDSPLHF.

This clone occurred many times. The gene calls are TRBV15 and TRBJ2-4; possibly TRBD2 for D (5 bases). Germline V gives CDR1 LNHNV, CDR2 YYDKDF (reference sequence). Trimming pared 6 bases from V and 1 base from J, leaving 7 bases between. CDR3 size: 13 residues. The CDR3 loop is CATSSGAKNIQYF. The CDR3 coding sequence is TGTGCCACCAGTTCGGGGGCCAAAAACATTCAGTACTTC.

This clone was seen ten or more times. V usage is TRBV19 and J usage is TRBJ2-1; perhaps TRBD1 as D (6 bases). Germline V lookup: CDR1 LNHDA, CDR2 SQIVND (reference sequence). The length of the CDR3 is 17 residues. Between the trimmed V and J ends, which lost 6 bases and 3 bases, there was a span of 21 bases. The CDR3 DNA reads TGTGCCAGTAGCACCTGGGGCCTAAAGGGGGACTACAATGAGCAGTTCTTC. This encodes CASSTWGLKGDYNEQFF.

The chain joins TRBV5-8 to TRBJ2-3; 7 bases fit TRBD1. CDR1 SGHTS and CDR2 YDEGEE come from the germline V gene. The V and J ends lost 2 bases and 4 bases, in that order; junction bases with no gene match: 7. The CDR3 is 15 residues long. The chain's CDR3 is CASSLEGARADTQYF. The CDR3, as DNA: TGTGCCAGCAGCTTAGAGGGGGCTCGGGCAGATACGCAGTATTTT. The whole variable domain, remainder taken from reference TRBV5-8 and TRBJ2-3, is EAGVTQSPTHLIKTRGQQATLRCSPISGHTSVYWYQQALGLGLQFLLWYDEGEERNRGNFPPRFSGRQFPNYSSELNVNALELEDSALYLCASSLEGARADTQYFGPGTRLTVL.

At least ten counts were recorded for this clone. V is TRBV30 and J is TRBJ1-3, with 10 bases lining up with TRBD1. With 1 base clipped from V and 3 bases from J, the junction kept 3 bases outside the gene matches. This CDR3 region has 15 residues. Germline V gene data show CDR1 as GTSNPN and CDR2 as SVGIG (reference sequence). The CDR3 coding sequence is TGTGCCTGGAGTGCCCGGGACAGGGGTGGAAACACCATATATTTT. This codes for CAWSARDRGGNTIYF.

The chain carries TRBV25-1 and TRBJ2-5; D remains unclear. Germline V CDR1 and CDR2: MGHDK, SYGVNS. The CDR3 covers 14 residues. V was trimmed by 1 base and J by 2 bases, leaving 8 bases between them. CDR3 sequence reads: CASSESDEQETQYF. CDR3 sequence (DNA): TGTGCCAGCAGTGAATCTGATGAGCAAGAGACCCAGTACTTC.

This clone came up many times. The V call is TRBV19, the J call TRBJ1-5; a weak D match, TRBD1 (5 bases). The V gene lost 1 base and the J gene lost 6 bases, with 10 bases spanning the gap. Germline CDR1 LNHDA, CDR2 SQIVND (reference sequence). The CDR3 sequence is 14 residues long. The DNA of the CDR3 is TGTGCCAGTAGTATAGTGTTGGGGCCTCAGCCCCAGCATTTT. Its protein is CASSIVLGPQPQHF.

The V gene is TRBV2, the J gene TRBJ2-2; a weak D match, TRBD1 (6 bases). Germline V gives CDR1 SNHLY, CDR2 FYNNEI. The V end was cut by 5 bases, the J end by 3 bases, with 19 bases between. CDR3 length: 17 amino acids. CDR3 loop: CASSWRPGHPDTGELFF. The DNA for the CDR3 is TGTGCCAGCAGTTGGCGTCCGGGACACCCGGACACCGGGGAGCTGTTTTTT.

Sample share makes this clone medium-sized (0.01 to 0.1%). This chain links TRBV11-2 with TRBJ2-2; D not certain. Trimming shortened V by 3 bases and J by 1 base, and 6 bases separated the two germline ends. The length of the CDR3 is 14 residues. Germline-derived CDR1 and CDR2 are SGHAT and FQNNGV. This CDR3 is CASSFILNTGELFF. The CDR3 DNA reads TGTGCCAGCAGCTTTATATTGAACACCGGGGAGCTGTTTTTT.

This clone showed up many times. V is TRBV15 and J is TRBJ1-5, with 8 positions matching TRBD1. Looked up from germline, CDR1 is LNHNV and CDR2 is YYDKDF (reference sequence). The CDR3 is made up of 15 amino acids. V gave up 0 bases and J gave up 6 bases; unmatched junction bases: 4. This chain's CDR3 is CATSRDRGQVQPQHF. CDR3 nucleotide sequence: TGTGCCACCAGCAGAGATAGGGGACAGGTTCAGCCCCAGCATTTT.